Below, 11 T cell receptor beta chains from the same sample are listed, as sequenced in a study of CD8 T cells in Susac syndrome. With random hexamers, reverse transcription was performed on 0.5 to 1 ug of RNA. TCRdb re-called the immunoSEQ multiplex PCR reads with MiXCR, one entry per CDR3 protein. Here the sample spans 130,000 or so distinct CDR3 sequences, 95% being singletons. Sequenced material: CD4+ T cells from PBMCs. These receptors originate from a human donor with multiple sclerosis.

V usage is TRBV12-3 or TRBV12-4 and J usage is TRBJ1-4; 8 nucleotides line up with TRBD1. The CDR3 spans 16 residues. The V gene end was trimmed by 3 bases and the J gene end by 8 bases; junction bases not matched to a gene: 11. The CDR3 loop reads CASSFRRTGIKEKLFF. CDR3 sequence (DNA): TGTGCCAGCAGTTTCAGAAGGACAGGGATTAAGGAAAAACTGTTTTTT.

The J gene is TRBJ2-5, the V gene TRBV12-3 or TRBV12-4, with a tentative D call TRBD2 (6 bases). The CDR3 runs 14 residues. Trimming pared 8 bases from V and 5 bases from J, leaving 18 bases between. CDR3 loop: CASGSGESRETQYF. DNA of the CDR3: TGTGCCAGCGGATCGGGAGAATCCCGGGAGACCCAGTACTTC.

Only one count was recorded for this clonotype. The rearrangement uses TRBV9 and TRBJ1-2; D gene ambiguous. From germline, CDR1 is SGDLS and CDR2 YYNGEE. The CDR3 length is 11 residues. V lost 6 bases and J 8 bases, leaving 11 bases between the germline ends. CDR3 coding DNA: TGTGCCAGCAAGGGTATCCGGGGCTACACCTTC. Its translation is CASKGIRGYTF.

The table lists this clonotype with a few counts. The chain is built from TRBV12-3 or TRBV12-4 and TRBJ2-1; 7 bases fit TRBD2. J gave up 2 bases and V 5 bases, and 0 bases lay outside the gene matches. This CDR3 is built from 13 residues. DNA of the CDR3: TGTGCCAGCAGTGGGGGGGCCTACAATGAGCAGTTCTTC. Its translation: CASSGGAYNEQFF.

The chain links TRBV30 to TRBJ2-7, with D maybe TRBD1 (6 bases). This CDR3 has 12 residues. Germline loops: CDR1 GTSNPN, CDR2 SVGIG (reference sequence). V lost 4 bases to trimming and J lost 4 bases, with 11 bases between them. CDR3 loop: CAWTVRGYEQYF. CDR3 nucleotide sequence: TGTGCCTGGACCGTCAGGGGTTACGAGCAGTACTTC.

This clonotype appeared once. The rearrangement uses TRBV20-1 and TRBJ1-5, with D maybe TRBD1 (5 bases). CDR1 and CDR2 (germline): DFQATT, SNEGSKA (reference sequence). This CDR3 spans 13 amino acids. V was trimmed by 7 bases and J by 6 bases, leaving 16 bases between them. Here the CDR3 reads CSGSLGGTQPQHF. The CDR3 nucleotides read TGCAGTGGGTCATTGGGGGGAACTCAGCCCCAGCATTTT.

This chain joins TRBV27 and TRBJ1-1, with TRBD1 as a possible D gene (5 bases). CDR1 MNHEY and CDR2 SMNVEV come from the germline V gene (reference sequence). The CDR3 is 12 residues long. Trimming removed 3 bases at V and 6 bases at J, with 8 bases between. CDR3 residues: CASSFRGAEAFF. In DNA, the CDR3 is TGTGCCAGCAGTTTTCGGGGCGCTGAAGCTTTCTTT.

This rearrangement joins TRBV9 to TRBJ2-1, with 10 bases fitting TRBD2. The J segment lost 2 bases and the V segment lost 1 base, leaving 6 bases of the junction unmatched. The CDR3 sequence is 17 residues long. Germline CDR1 is SGDLS and CDR2 is YYNGEE. In nucleotides, the CDR3 is TGTGCCAGCAGCGTACAGAGAGCGGGGGGGACCTACAATGAGCAGTTCTTC. Amino acid sequence: CASSVQRAGGTYNEQFF.

J is TRBJ1-5 and V is TRBV6-1; TRBD1 is a possible D gene (5 bases). In germline, CDR1 is MNHNS, CDR2 SASEGT. The CDR3 contains 16 residues. V lost 6 bases and J lost 4, with 19 bases in between. CDR3 region: CASRVLGGSDNQPQHF. CDR3 coding DNA: TGTGCCAGCAGGGTCCTCGGGGGTTCTGATAATCAGCCCCAGCATTTT.

A few counts support this clonotype. The CDR3 here is CASSYEGNQPQHF. CDR3 nucleotides: TGTGCCAGCAGTTATGAGGGCAATCAGCCCCAGCATTTT. The chain links TRBV6-2 or TRBV6-3 to TRBJ1-5; D remains ambiguous. V was cut by 3 bases and J by 2 bases, with 5 bases left in between. Looked up from germline, CDR1 is MNHEY and CDR2 is SVGEGT. The CDR3 length is 13 residues.

The rearrangement uses TRBV19 and TRBJ2-7, with D possibly TRBD1 on 7 matching bases. The germline CDR1 and CDR2 sequences are LNHDA and SQIVND (reference sequence). With 10 bases removed from V and 4 bases from J, the gap between germline ends came to 17 bases. This CDR3 contains 13 residues. The CDR3 nucleotides read TGTGCCACCTCACTACAGGGGAGGTACGAGCAGTACTTC. This translates into CATSLQGRYEQYF.